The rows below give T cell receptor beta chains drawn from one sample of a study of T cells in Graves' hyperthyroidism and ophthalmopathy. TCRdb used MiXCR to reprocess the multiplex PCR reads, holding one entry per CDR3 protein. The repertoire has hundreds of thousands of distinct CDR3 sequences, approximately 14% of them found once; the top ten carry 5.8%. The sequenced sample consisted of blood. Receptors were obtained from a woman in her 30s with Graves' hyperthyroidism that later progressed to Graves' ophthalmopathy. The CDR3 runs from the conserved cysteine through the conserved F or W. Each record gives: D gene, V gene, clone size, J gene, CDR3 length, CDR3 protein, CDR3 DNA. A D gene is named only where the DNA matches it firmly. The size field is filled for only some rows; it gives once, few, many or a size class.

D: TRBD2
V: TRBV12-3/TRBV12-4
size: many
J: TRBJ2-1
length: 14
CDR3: CASSSAVSGRRQFF
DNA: TGTGCCAGCAGTTCTGCGGTTAGCGGGAGACGGCAGTTCTTC

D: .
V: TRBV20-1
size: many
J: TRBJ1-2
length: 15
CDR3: CSAEPIGGTNYGYTF
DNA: TGCAGTGCTGAACCGATCGGGGGAACCAACTATGGCTACACCTTC

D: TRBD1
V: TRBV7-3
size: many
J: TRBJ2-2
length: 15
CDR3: CASSLTGQITGELFF
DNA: TGTGCCAGCAGCTTAACGGGACAGATCACCGGGGAGCTGTTTTTT

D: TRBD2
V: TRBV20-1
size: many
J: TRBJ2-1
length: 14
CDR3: CSVLLAENYNEQFF
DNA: TGCAGTGTACTACTAGCGGAGAACTACAATGAGCAGTTCTTC

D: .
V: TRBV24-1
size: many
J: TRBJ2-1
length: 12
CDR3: CATSDSHNEQFF
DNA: TGTGCCACCAGTGATTCACACAATGAGCAGTTCTTC

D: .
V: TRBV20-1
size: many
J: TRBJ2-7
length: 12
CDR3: CSARSAPYEQYF
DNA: TGCAGTGCTAGGTCGGCACCCTACGAGCAGTACTTC

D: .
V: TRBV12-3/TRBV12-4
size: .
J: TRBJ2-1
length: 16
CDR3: CASSLNQGGDYNEQFF
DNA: TGTGCCAGCAGCCTTAATCAGGGGGGGGATTACAATGAGCAGTTCTTC

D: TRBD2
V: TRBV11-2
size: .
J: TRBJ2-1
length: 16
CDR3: CASSLDRGGRYNEQFF
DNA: TGTGCCAGCAGCTTAGATCGGGGGGGGCGGTACAATGAGCAGTTCTTC

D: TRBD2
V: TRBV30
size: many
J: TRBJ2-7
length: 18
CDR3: CAWSGWGLESHYGYEQYF
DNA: TGTGCCTGGAGTGGTTGGGGACTAGAGTCACATTACGGTTACGAGCAGTACTTC

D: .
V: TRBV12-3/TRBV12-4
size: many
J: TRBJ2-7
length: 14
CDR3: CASSLASATYEQYF
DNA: TGTGCCAGCAGTTTAGCTAGCGCAACCTACGAGCAGTACTTC

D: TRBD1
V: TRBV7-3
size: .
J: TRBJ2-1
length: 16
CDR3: CASSSAPGQGNNEQFF
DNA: TGTGCCAGCAGCTCAGCCCCGGGACAGGGCAACAATGAGCAGTTCTTC

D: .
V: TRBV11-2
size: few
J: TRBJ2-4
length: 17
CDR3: CASSLVQGVLAKNIQYF
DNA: TGTGCCAGCAGCTTAGTACAGGGTGTACTAGCCAAAAACATTCAGTACTTC

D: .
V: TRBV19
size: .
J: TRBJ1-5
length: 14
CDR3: CASTAGNRVRPQHF
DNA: TGTGCCAGTACCGCGGGGAACAGGGTGCGGCCCCAGCATTTT

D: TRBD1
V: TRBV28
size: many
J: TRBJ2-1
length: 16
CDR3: CASSSSGQDLGRRQFF
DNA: TGTGCCAGCAGTTCCTCGGGACAGGACCTTGGTCGTCGGCAGTTCTTC

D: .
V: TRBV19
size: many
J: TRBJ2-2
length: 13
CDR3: CASSMEGTGELFF
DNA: TGTGCCAGTAGTATGGAGGGAACCGGGGAGCTGTTTTTT

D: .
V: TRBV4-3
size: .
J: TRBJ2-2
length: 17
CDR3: CASSQDVGSSNTGELFF
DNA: TGCGCCAGCAGCCAAGACGTGGGCTCCTCGAACACCGGGGAGCTGTTTTTT

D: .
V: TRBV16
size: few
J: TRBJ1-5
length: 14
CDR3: CASSVQDSNQPQHF
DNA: TGTGCCAGCAGCGTACAGGATAGCAATCAGCCCCAGCATTTT

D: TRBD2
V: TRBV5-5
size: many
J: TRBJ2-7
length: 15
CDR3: CASSWAAGGSYEQYF
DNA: TGTGCCAGCAGCTGGGCAGCGGGAGGGTCCTACGAGCAGTACTTC

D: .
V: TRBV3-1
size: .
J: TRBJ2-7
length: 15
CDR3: CASSQAAASSYEQYF
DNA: TGTGCCAGCAGCCAAGCGGCGGCGAGCTCCTACGAGCAGTACTTC

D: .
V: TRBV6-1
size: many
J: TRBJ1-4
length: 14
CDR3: CASRTGPYNEKLFF
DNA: TGTGCCAGCAGGACGGGACCGTATAATGAAAAACTGTTTTTT

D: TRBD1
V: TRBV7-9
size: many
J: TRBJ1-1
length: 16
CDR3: CASSEGGTAMNTEAFF
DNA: TGTGCCAGCAGCGAGGGGGGGACAGCCATGAACACTGAAGCTTTCTTT

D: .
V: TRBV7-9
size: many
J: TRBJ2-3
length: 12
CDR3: CASRDGTDTQYF
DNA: TGTGCCAGCCGGGACGGCACAGATACGCAGTATTTT

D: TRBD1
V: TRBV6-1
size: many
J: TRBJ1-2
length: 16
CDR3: CASSPRTGGANYGYTF
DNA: TGTGCCAGCAGTCCAAGGACAGGGGGAGCTAACTATGGCTACACCTTC

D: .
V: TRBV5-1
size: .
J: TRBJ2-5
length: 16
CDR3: CASSMGDPLREETQYF
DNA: TGCGCCAGCAGCATGGGGGACCCCCTGCGCGAAGAGACCCAGTACTTC

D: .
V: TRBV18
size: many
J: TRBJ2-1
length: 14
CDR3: CASSPAGQGNEQFF
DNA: TGTGCCAGCTCACCAGCCGGCCAAGGCAATGAGCAGTTCTTC

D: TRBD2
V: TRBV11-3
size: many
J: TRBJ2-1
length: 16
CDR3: CASSSTYKGGPSEQFF
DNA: TGTGCCAGCAGCTCAACTTATAAGGGAGGGCCAAGTGAGCAGTTCTTC

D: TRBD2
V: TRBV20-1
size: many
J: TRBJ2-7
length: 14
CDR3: CSAPGLAATYEQYF
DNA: TGCAGTGCCCCGGGACTAGCGGCCACCTACGAGCAGTACTTC

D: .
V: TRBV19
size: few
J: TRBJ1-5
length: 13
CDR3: CASSMAIGQPQHF
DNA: TGTGCCAGTAGTATGGCGATAGGGCAGCCCCAGCATTTT

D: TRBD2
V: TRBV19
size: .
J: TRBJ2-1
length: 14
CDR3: CASRFSGGPNEQFF
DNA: TGTGCCAGTAGGTTTAGCGGGGGGCCAAATGAGCAGTTCTTC

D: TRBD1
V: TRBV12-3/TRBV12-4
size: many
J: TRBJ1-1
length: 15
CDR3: CASSPNRGLRTEAFF
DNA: TGTGCCAGCAGTCCAAACAGGGGTTTACGCACTGAAGCTTTCTTT

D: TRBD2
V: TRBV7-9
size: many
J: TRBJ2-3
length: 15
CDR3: CASSNSGSGEDTQYF
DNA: TGTGCCAGCAGCAATAGCGGGAGTGGAGAAGATACGCAGTATTTT

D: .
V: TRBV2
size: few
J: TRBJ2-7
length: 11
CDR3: CASSPDRPKYF
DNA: TGTGCCAGCAGTCCTGACAGGCCGAAGTACTTC

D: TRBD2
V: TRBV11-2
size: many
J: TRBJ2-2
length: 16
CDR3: CASSLGTSGKGGELFF
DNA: TGTGCCAGCAGCTTAGGGACTAGCGGGAAGGGCGGGGAGCTGTTTTTT

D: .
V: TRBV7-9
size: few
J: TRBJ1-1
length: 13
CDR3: CASSLLGPTEAFF
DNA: TGTGCCAGCAGCCTACTGGGACCGACTGAAGCTTTCTTT

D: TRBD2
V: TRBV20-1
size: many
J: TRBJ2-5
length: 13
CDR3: CSAAGTSRETQYF
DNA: TGCAGTGCCGCCGGGACTAGCCGGGAGACCCAGTACTTC

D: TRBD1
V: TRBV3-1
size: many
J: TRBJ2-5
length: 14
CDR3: CASSQEQGNAAQYF
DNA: TGTGCCAGCAGCCAAGAACAGGGGAATGCGGCCCAGTACTTC

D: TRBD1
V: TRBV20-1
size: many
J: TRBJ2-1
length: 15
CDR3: CSAEPGQGDRNEQFF
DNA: TGCAGTGCGGAACCGGGACAGGGGGATAGGAATGAGCAGTTCTTC

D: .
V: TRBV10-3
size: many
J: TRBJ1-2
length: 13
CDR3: CAIGGTANYGYTF
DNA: TGTGCCATTGGGGGTACCGCTAACTATGGCTACACCTTC

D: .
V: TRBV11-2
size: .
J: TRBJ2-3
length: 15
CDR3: CASSPTGGAADTQYF
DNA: TGTGCCAGCAGCCCCACTGGGGGAGCGGCAGATACGCAGTATTTT

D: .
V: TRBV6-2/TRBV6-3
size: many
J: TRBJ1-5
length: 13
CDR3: CASSATGNQPQHF
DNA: TGTGCCAGCAGTGCTACAGGGAATCAGCCCCAGCATTTT

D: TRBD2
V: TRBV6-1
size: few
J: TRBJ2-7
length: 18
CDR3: CASSSTRLAGVARYEQYF
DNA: TGTGCCAGCAGTTCGACCCGACTAGCGGGCGTTGCTCGGTACGAGCAGTACTTC